The following is a T cell receptor (beta chain) sequence with its context. The source of the sample is a study of blood T cell repertoires in COVID-19. Study overall: Sites in the United States, Italy and Spain provided acute and convalescent COVID-19 samples. Sample material is recorded as cDNA or gDNA derived from T cells, B-cell-depleted T cells, or PBMCs.

Germline assignment: CDR1 KGHSH and CDR2 LQKENI. The CDR3 is made up of 16 amino acids. Trimming removed 1 base from V and 7 bases from J, with 14 bases in between. In the original workflow: Using reference gene primer amplification, nucleated cell counts were estimated. Profiled with immunoSEQ multiplex PCR; TCRdb holds only in-frame clones, not every one. That table supplies the V and J calls and clone size; D and trimming were determined from the DNA. Of around 140,000 clones in the sample, around 88% were seen once. This sequence originates from a woman aged 55-75 years with acute or convalescent COVID-19. The material sequenced was peripheral blood. The chain joins TRBV18 to TRBJ1-6; D gene ambiguous. The CDR3 nucleotides are TGTGCCAGCTCACCACTCGCGGCCGATCGGAATTCACCCCTCCACTTT. Amino acid sequence: CASSPLAADRNSPLHF.